One sample yielded the 23 T cell receptor beta chains listed below, sequenced in a study of blood T cell repertoires in COVID-19 (dated by TCRdb to the early 2020s). The receptor library was made with the immunoSEQ multiplex PCR assay. Entries here come from immuneACCESS through TCRdb and include only in-frame sequences with V and J called. Some clones fail to appear in such tables; in the studies checked, an unresolved V gene covers under half of the shortfall, and the cause of the remainder is unknown. Recorded for this sample are roughly 75,000 clones; over 65% of them occurred a single time. The ten top clones hold just over 2.5% of the sample. Material: peripheral blood. The receptors shown here come from a human donor with acute or convalescent COVID-19. The donor label of this sample is uncertain.

V and J are TRBV7-2 and TRBJ1-4; a weak D match, TRBD1 (6 bases). Germline loops: CDR1 SGHTA, CDR2 FQGNSA. Trimming left V 8 bases short and J 8 bases short, with 18 bases between. CDR3 length: 14 amino acids. The CDR3 loop is CASARQAGGEKLFF. In DNA, the CDR3 is TGTGCCAGCGCGCGACAGGCAGGCGGAGAAAAACTGTTTTTT.

CDR3 protein: CASRYGLGYTF. The CDR3 DNA sequence: TGTGCCAGTAGGTATGGGCTTGGCTACACCTTC. The genes are TRBV19 and TRBJ1-2; D remains unclear. Germline V CDR1 and CDR2: LNHDA, SQIVND (reference sequence). The CDR3 is 11 amino acids. V was clipped by 6 bases and J by 7 bases, with 9 bases between them. Based on the CDR3 plus reference TRBV19 and TRBJ1-2, the full variable domain is DGGITQSPKYLFRKEGQNVTLSCEQNLNHDAMYWYRQDPGQGLRLIYYSQIVNDFQKGDIAEGYSVSREKKESFPLTVTSAQKNPTAFYLCASRYGLGYTFGSGTRLTVV.

The CDR3: CASSARQGLYEQYF. In nucleotides, the CDR3 is TGTGCCAGCAGCGCACGACAGGGTCTATACGAGCAGTACTTC. The chain uses TRBV11-3 and TRBJ2-7, with 7 bases lining up with TRBD1. The CDR3 is made up of 14 amino acids. With 5 bases clipped from V and 4 bases from J, the junction kept 8 bases outside the gene matches. Germline loops: CDR1 SGHNT, CDR2 YENEEA.

The chain has TRBV19 and TRBJ2-2, with D possibly TRBD1 on 6 matching bases. This CDR3 is built from 15 residues. CDR1 and CDR2 from the germline V gene are LNHDA and SQIVND (reference sequence). Trimming shortened V by 6 bases and J by 9 bases, and 20 bases separated the two germline ends. DNA of the CDR3: TGTGCCAGTAGGGGAAACAGGGAAAGCAAAAGGGAGCTGTTTTTT. It is translated as CASRGNRESKRELFF.

In DNA, the CDR3 is TGCGCCAGCACCAAATCCTCCGGGACTAGCGGGGGGGGAGGGAACACAGATACGCAGTATTTT. This encodes CASTKSSGTSGGGGNTDTQYF. The V call is TRBV23-1, the J call TRBJ2-3; 16 nucleotides match TRBD2. TRBV23-1 is an ORF; its function is uncertain. This CDR3 has 21 amino acids. The V gene end was trimmed by 7 bases and the J gene end by 2 bases; junction bases not matched to a gene: 18.

Here the CDR3 DNA reads TGTGCCAGCAGCCCCCGGACGGGTGCGGGTCAGCCCCAGCATTTT. This encodes CASSPRTGAGQPQHF. The chain uses TRBV11-2 and TRBJ1-5, with unresolved D. The CDR3 length is 15 residues. Trimming removed 5 bases from V and 6 bases from J, with 17 bases in between. Germline loops: CDR1 SGHAT, CDR2 FQNNGV.

The CDR3 sequence is CASSGQLNTEAFF. The CDR3 region has the DNA TGTGCCAGTAGTGGACAGCTGAACACTGAAGCTTTCTTT. This chain connects TRBV19 to TRBJ1-1; maybe TRBD1 (6 bases). Per the germline V gene, CDR1 is LNHDA and CDR2 is SQIVND (reference sequence). This CDR3 comprises 13 residues. V was cut by 5 bases and J by 0 bases, with 7 bases left in between.

The rearrangement links TRBV5-1 to TRBJ2-7; D is perhaps TRBD2 (6 bases). The CDR3 runs to 15 residues. In germline, CDR1 is SGHRS, CDR2 YFSETQ. Deletions cut 4 bases from V and 0 bases from J, with 14 bases between. This CDR3 reads CASSPGEQSSYEQYF. CDR3 nucleotides: TGCGCCAGCAGCCCGGGGGAACAGAGCTCCTACGAGCAGTACTTC.

V gene TRBV6-5 combines with J gene TRBJ2-3, with D hard to call. CDR1 MNHEY and CDR2 SVGAGI come from the germline V gene. The CDR3 is 13 amino acids. V was trimmed by 10 bases and J by 5 bases, leaving 16 bases between them. CDR3 loop: CATWPPRGDTQYF. The DNA for the CDR3 is TGTGCCACCTGGCCACCACGAGGAGATACGCAGTATTTT.

This clone has only one observation. V is TRBV9 and J is TRBJ1-3; a possible D gene is TRBD1 (6 bases). Germline-derived CDR1 and CDR2 are SGDLS and YYNGEE. Trimming took 2 bases from V and 0 from J, leaving 12 bases between them. CDR3 length: 16 amino acids. Written as DNA, the CDR3 is TGTGCCAGCAGCGTGGAACAGGGCCTCTCTGGAAACACCATATATTTT. Its protein product is CASSVEQGLSGNTIYF. Drawing the rest from reference TRBV9 and TRBJ1-3, the complete variable domain is DSGVTQTPKHLITATGQRVTLRCSPRSGDLSVYWYQQSLDQGLQFLIQYYNGEERAKGNILERFSAQQFPDLHSELNLSSLELGDSALYFCASSVEQGLSGNTIYFGEGSWLTVV.

This clone was found once. The V gene is TRBV15, the J gene TRBJ1-6, with a weak D call TRBD1 (5 bases). Looked up from germline, CDR1 is LNHNV and CDR2 is YYDKDF (reference sequence). Trimming cost V 4 bases and J 7 bases, with 11 bases left between them. The CDR3 is 14 residues long. The CDR3 coding sequence is TGTGCCACCAGCACAGGGCGTCGGAATTCACCCCTCCACTTT. Its protein product is CATSTGRRNSPLHF.

The chain carries TRBV10-3 and TRBJ2-1, with 7 bases fitting TRBD2. V was clipped by 3 bases and J by 6 bases; unmatched bases: 8. Germline V lookup: CDR1 ENHRY, CDR2 SYGVKD. This CDR3 contains 15 residues. The CDR3 region has the DNA TGTGCCATCAGTGATTGGCGGGGGACCTCCAATGAGCAGTTCTTC. Amino acids: CAISDWRGTSNEQFF.

This rearrangement joins TRBV2 to TRBJ2-1; 12 bases agree with TRBD2. The J segment lost 7 bases and the V segment lost 10 bases, leaving 8 bases of the junction unmatched. The CDR3 has 14 residues. Germline V gene sequence: CDR1 SNHLY, CDR2 FYNNEI. CDR3 nucleotides: TGTGCCACCCTAGCGGGAGGGCCTGGAAATGAGCAGTTCTTC. It specifies CATLAGGPGNEQFF.

The sample holds a few counts of this clone. The chain has TRBV2 and TRBJ1-6, with D unresolved. The CDR3 consists of 14 residues. CDR1 is SNHLY and CDR2 is FYNNEI in the germline V gene. V was clipped by 7 bases and J by 7 bases, with 14 bases between them. The DNA of the CDR3 is TGTGCCAGCACAAGGGAGGAGGGCAATTCACCCCTCCACTTT. Its translation is CASTREEGNSPLHF.

The chain is built from TRBV5-4 and TRBJ1-6, with 11 bases matching TRBD1. Per germline, CDR1 SGHNT and CDR2 YYREEE (reference sequence). The V and J ends lost 4 bases and 10 bases, in that order; junction bases with no gene match: 10. The CDR3 runs 16 residues. CDR3 loop: CASSVGGTGGQSPLHF. The DNA for the CDR3 is TGTGCCAGCAGCGTAGGGGGGACAGGGGGTCAGTCACCCCTCCACTTT.

The chain links TRBV6-1 to TRBJ2-7; no firm D call. Germline V gene sequence: CDR1 MNHNS, CDR2 SASEGT. The CDR3 is 16 amino acids. V lost 2 bases and J 4 bases, leaving 18 bases between the germline ends. This CDR3 reads CASSEIAFAETYEQYV. In DNA form, the CDR3 reads TGTGCCAGCAGTGAAATCGCTTTCGCCGAGACTTACGAGCAGTACGTC.

This clone was observed a single time. The rearrangement uses TRBV28 and TRBJ1-5, with D tentatively TRBD1 (5 bases). The germline V and J ends were trimmed by 6 bases and 7 bases, with 19 bases remaining between them. Germline assignment: CDR1 MDHEN and CDR2 SYDVKM. This CDR3 has 15 amino acids. CDR3 coding DNA: TGTGCCAGCAGCTCCCTCTCAGGGCCCCACCAGCCCCAGCATTTT. This sequence encodes CASSSLSGPHQPQHF.

The rearrangement uses TRBV7-2 and TRBJ2-2; D remains ambiguous. CDR3 size: 11 residues. The germline gives CDR1 SGHTA, CDR2 FQGNSA. The V end lost 2 bases, the J end lost 7 bases, and 2 bases lay between the germline ends. DNA of the CDR3: TGTGCCAGCAGCTTATACGGGGAGCTGTTTTTT. Translating it yields CASSLYGELFF.

The genes are TRBV5-6 and TRBJ2-1; the D gene is possibly TRBD2 (5 bases). The germline CDR1 and CDR2 sequences are SGHDT and YYEEEE. This CDR3 contains 13 residues. V was shortened by 4 bases and J by 6 bases, with 11 bases between the two germline ends. The CDR3 bases are TGTGCCAGCAGCCGATTAGGACTCAATGAGCAGTTCTTC. It specifies CASSRLGLNEQFF.

The CDR3 spells CASSMDRNTGELFF. The DNA of the CDR3 is TGTGCCAGCAGCATGGACAGGAACACCGGGGAGCTGTTTTTT. The chain recombines TRBV6-6 with TRBJ2-2, with D perhaps matching TRBD1 (6 bases). The V end was cut by 6 bases, the J end by 1 base, with 9 bases between. This CDR3 has 14 amino acids. In germline, CDR1 is MNHNY, CDR2 SVGAGI (reference sequence).

The V gene is TRBV9, the J gene TRBJ2-2; D possibly corresponds to TRBD1 (5 bases). CDR1 is SGDLS, CDR2 YYNGEE, per germline. Trimming took 2 bases from V and 7 from J, leaving 18 bases between them. The CDR3 length is 16 residues. CDR3 bases: TGTGCCAGCAGCGTGGACAACCCGGAATATATCGGGGAGCTGTTTTTT. Amino acid sequence: CASSVDNPEYIGELFF. Using reference TRBV9 and TRBJ2-2 for the parts outside the CDR3, the full variable domain is DSGVTQTPKHLITATGQRVTLRCSPRSGDLSVYWYQQSLDQGLQFLIQYYNGEERAKGNILERFSAQQFPDLHSELNLSSLELGDSALYFCASSVDNPEYIGELFFGEGSRLTVL.

The CDR3: CASSLDSRANTEAFF. CDR3 DNA sequence: TGCGCCAGCAGCCTCGACTCCAGGGCGAACACTGAAGCTTTCTTT. This sequence joins TRBV4-3 and TRBJ1-1, with TRBD1 as a possible D gene (5 bases). The CDR3 is made up of 15 amino acids. Germline V gene sequence: CDR1 LGHNA, CDR2 YSLEER. V lost 4 bases and J 1 base, leaving 13 bases between the germline ends.

This clone was observed a single time. This chain joins TRBV19 and TRBJ2-7, with D uncertain. The CDR3 runs to 15 residues. Trimming shortened V by 3 bases and J by 1 base, and 13 bases separated the two germline ends. CDR1 is LNHDA and CDR2 is SQIVND in the germline V gene (reference sequence). This chain's CDR3 is CASSMYGDGSYEQYF. In DNA form, the CDR3 reads TGTGCCAGTAGTATGTATGGAGACGGATCCTACGAGCAGTACTTC.